Only one count was recorded for the clone carrying this T cell receptor beta chain. In the source study's methods: Reference gene primer amplification yielded estimated nucleated cell counts. The method was immunoSEQ multiplex PCR; TCRdb's version includes in-frame clones alone and lacks a portion of them. That table gives V, J and clone size, and the DNA gave D and trimming. Of about 93,000 clones in the sample, approximately 87% were seen once. V lost 5 bases to trimming and J lost 4 bases, with 15 bases between them. Looked up from germline, CDR1 is GTSNPN and CDR2 is SVGIG (reference sequence). There are 14 residues in the CDR3. The entry originates in a study of blood T cell repertoires in COVID-19. For the study at large: T cells, B-cell-depleted T cells, or PBMCs provided the cDNA or gDNA that served as material.

The TCR comes from a human donor with active COVID-19. The donor label of this sample is uncertain. The gene calls are TRBV30 and TRBJ2-1; a possible D gene is TRBD1 (7 bases). Input material: peripheral blood. CDR3 protein: CAWAGQSLYNEQFF. The CDR3 DNA follows: TGTGCCTGGGCGGGACAGTCACTATACAATGAGCAGTTCTTC.